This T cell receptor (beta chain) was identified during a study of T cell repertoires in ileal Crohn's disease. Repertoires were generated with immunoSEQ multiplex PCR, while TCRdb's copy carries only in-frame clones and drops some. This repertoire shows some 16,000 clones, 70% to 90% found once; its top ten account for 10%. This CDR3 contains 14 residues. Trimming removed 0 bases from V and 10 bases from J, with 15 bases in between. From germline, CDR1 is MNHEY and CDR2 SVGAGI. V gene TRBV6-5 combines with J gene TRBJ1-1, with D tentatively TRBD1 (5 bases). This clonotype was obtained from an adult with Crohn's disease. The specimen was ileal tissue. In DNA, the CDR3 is TGTGCCAGCAGTTACTCCCCTGGGAGGGGCTTAGCTTTCTTT. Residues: CASSYSPGRGLAFF.